This record looks at one TCR beta chain sequence and its context. Profiling relied on immunoSEQ multiplex PCR, and the TCRdb table lists in-frame clones only, not all of them. Found here are tens of thousands of clones, about 68% of them singletons; the top ten hold around 6.5%. This sample is drawn from a study of preoperative IRX-2 immunotherapy in early breast cancer. Noted treatment: preoperative locoregional IRX-2 cytokine immunotherapy. Patients received preoperative, locoregional IRX-2 cytokine immunotherapy in a phase Ib study. The receptor comes from a human donor with breast cancer. The sequences come from lymph node tissue, collected after IRX-2 immunotherapy.

The CDR3 is CASSSRQGMNTEAFF. CDR3 sequence (DNA): TGCGCCAGCAGCTCTAGACAGGGCATGAACACTGAAGCTTTCTTT. This chain joins TRBV5-1 and TRBJ1-1; TRBD1 matches at 7 bases. Germline values: CDR1 SGHRS, CDR2 YFSETQ. CDR3 length equals 15 residues. Unmatched junction bases numbered 5, after V lost 3 bases and J lost 0 bases.